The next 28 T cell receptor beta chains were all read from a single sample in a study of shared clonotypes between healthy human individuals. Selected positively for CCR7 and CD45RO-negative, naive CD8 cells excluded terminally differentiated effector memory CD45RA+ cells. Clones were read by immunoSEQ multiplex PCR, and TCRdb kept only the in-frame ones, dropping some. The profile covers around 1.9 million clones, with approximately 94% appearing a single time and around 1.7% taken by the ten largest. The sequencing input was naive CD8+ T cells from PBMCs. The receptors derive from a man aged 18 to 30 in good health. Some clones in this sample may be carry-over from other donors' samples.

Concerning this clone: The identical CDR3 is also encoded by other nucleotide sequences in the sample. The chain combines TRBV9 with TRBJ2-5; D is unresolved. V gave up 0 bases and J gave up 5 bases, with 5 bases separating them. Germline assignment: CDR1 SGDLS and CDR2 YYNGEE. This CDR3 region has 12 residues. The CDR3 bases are TGTGCCAGCAGCGTAGGCGACGAGACCCAGTACTTC. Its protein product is CASSVGDETQYF.

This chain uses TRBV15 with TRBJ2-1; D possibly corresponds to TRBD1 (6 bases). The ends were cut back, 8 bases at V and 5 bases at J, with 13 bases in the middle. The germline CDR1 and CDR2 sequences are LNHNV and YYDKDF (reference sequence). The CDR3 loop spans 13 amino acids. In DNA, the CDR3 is TGTGCCACCGGGGGCGGCACACACAATGAGCAGTTCTTC. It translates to CATGGGTHNEQFF.

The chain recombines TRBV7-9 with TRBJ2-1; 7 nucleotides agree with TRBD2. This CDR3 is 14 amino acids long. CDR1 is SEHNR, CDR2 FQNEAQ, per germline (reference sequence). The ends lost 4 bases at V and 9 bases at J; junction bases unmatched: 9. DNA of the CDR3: TGTGCCAGCAGCTCCGCGGGCGGGAGTACTGAGCAGTTCTTC. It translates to CASSSAGGSTEQFF. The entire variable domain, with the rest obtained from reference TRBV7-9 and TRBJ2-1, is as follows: DTGVSQNPRHKITKRGQNVTFRCDPISEHNRLYWYRQTLGQGPEFLTYFQNEAQLEKSRLLSDRFSAERPKGSFSTLEIQRTEQGDSAMYLCASSSAGGSTEQFFGPGTRLTVL.

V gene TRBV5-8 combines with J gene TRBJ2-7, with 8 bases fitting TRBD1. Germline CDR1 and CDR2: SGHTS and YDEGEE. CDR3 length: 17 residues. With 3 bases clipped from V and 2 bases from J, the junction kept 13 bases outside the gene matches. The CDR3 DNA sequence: TGTGCCAGCAGCTCCCGTTCGGCAGGGGGCATGGCCTACGAGCAGTACTTC. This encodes CASSSRSAGGMAYEQYF.

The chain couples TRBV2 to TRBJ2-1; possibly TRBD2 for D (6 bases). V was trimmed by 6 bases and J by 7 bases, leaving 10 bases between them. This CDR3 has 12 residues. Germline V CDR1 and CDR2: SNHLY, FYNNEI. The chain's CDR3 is CASSILANEQFF. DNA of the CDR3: TGTGCCAGCAGCATTCTAGCGAATGAGCAGTTCTTC.

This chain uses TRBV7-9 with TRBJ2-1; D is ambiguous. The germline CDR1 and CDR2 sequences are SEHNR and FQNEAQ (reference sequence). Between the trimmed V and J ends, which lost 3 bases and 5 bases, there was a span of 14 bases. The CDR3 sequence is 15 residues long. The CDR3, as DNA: TGTGCCAGCAGCTTGGTGGCTCTAGGGAACAATGAGCAGTTCTTC. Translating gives CASSLVALGNNEQFF.

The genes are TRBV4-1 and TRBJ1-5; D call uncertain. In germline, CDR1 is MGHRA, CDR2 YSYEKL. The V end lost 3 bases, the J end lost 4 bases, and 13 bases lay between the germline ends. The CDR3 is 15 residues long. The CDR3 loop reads CASSHLAEGNQPQHF. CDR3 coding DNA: TGCGCCAGCAGCCATTTAGCCGAAGGGAATCAGCCCCAGCATTTT.

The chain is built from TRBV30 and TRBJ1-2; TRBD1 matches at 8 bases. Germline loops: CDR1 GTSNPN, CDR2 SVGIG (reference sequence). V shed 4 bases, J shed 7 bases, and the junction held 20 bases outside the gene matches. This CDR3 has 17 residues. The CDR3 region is CAWTDFYSQGVAGGYTF. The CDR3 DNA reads TGTGCCTGGACCGACTTTTACTCACAGGGGGTGGCTGGTGGCTACACCTTC.

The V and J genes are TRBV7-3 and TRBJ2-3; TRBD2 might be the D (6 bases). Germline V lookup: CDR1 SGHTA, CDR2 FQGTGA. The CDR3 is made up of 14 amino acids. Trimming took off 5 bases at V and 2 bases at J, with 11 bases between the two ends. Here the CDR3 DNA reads TGTGCCAGCAGCATAGGGACTTCCACAGATACGCAGTATTTT. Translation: CASSIGTSTDTQYF.

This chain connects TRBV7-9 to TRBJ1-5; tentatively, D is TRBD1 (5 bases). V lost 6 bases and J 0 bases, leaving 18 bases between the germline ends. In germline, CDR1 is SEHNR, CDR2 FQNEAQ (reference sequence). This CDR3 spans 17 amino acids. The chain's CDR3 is CASSYGSGYDSNQPQHF. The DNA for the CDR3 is TGTGCCAGCAGTTACGGATCAGGGTACGATAGCAATCAGCCCCAGCATTTT. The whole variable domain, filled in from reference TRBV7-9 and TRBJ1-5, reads DTGVSQNPRHKITKRGQNVTFRCDPISEHNRLYWYRQTLGQGPEFLTYFQNEAQLEKSRLLSDRFSAERPKGSFSTLEIQRTEQGDSAMYLCASSYGSGYDSNQPQHFGDGTRLSIL.

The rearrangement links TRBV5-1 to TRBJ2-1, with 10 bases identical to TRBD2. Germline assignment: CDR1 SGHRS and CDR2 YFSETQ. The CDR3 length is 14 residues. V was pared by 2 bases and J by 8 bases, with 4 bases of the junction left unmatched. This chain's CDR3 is CASSFASGSHEQFF. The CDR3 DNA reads TGCGCCAGCAGCTTCGCTAGCGGGAGCCATGAGCAGTTCTTC.

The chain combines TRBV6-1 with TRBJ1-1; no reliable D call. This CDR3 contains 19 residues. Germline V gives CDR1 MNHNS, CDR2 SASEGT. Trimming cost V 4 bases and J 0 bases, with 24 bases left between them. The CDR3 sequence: CASSVLKTLEAEMNTEAFF. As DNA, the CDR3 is TGTGCCAGCAGTGTACTGAAAACTTTGGAGGCAGAGATGAACACTGAAGCTTTCTTT.

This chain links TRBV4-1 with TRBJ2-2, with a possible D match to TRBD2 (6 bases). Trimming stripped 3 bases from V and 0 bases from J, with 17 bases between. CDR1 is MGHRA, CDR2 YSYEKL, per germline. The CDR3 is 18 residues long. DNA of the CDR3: TGCGCCAGCAGCCAGACCCGGGTGGAGGGCCCGAACACCGGGGAGCTGTTTTTT. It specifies CASSQTRVEGPNTGELFF.

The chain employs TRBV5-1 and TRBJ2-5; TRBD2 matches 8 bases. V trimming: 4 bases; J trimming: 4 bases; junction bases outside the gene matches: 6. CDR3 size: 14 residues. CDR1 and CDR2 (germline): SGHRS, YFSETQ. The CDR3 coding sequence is TGCGCCAGCAGCCTAGACCTAGCGGGAGAGACCCAGTACTTC. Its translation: CASSLDLAGETQYF. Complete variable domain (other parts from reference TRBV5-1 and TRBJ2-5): KAGVTQTPRYLIKTRGQQVTLSCSPISGHRSVSWYQQTPGQGLQFLFEYFSETQRNKGNFPGRFSGRQFSNSRSEMNVSTLELGDSALYLCASSLDLAGETQYFGPGTRLLVL.

The CDR3: CASRLTPTNTGELFF. In nucleotides, the CDR3 is TGTGCCAGCAGGTTGACACCCACGAACACCGGGGAGCTGTTTTTT. The chain employs TRBV28 and TRBJ2-2, with unresolved D. In germline, CDR1 is MDHEN, CDR2 SYDVKM. V was shortened by 6 bases and J by 0 bases, with 11 bases between the two germline ends. There are 15 residues in the CDR3.

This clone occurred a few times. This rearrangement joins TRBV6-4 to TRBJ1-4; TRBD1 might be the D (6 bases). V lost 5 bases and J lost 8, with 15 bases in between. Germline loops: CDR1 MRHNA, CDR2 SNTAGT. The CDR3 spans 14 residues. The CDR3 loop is CASSPTGRREKLFF. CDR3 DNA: TGTGCCAGCAGTCCGACAGGACGACGGGAAAAACTGTTTTTT.

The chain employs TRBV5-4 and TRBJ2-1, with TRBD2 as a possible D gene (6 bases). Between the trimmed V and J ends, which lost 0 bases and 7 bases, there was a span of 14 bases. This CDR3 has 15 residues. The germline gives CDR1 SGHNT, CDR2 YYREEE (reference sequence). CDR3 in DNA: TGTGCCAGCAGCTTGGTGGGGGGTTTCGGTAATGAGCAGTTCTTC. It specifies CASSLVGGFGNEQFF.

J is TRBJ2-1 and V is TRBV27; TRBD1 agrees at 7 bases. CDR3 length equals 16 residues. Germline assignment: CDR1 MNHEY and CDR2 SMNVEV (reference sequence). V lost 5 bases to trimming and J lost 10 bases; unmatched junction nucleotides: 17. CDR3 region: CASSPAGTDRSAEQFF. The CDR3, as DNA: TGTGCCAGCAGTCCCGCCGGGACAGATAGGTCCGCGGAGCAGTTCTTC.

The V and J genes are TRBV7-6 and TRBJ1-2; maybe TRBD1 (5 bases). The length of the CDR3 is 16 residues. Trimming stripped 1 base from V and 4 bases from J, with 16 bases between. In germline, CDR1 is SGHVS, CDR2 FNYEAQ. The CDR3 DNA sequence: TGTGCCAGCAGCTTAGATCCTGGGGGTCGGCTCTATGGCTACACCTTC. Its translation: CASSLDPGGRLYGYTF.

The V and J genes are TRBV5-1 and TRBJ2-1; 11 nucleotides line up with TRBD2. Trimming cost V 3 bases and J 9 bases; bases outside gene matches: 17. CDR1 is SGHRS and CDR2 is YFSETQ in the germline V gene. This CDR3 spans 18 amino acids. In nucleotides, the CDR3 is TGCGCCAGCAGCTCAGATATACACGGGACTAGCGGCAGAATTGAGCAGTTCTTC. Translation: CASSSDIHGTSGRIEQFF.

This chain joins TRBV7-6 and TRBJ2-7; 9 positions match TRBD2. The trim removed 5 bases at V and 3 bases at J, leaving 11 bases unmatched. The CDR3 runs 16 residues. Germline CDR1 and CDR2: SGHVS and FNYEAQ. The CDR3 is CASSPRASGAHYEQYF. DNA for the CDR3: TGTGCCAGCAGCCCAAGAGCTAGCGGGGCTCACTACGAGCAGTACTTC.

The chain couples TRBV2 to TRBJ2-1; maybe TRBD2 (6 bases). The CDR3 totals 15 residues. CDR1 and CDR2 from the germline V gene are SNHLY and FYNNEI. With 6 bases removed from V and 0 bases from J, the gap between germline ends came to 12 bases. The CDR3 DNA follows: TGTGCCAGCAGGGAGGGGCCCAGCTCCTACAATGAGCAGTTCTTC. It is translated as CASREGPSSYNEQFF. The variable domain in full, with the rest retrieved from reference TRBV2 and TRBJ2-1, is EPEVTQTPSHQVTQMGQEVILRCVPISNHLYFYWYRQILGQKVEFLVSFYNNEISEKSEIFDDQFSVERPDGSNFTLKIRSTKLEDSAMYFCASREGPSSYNEQFFGPGTRLTVL.

In DNA form, the CDR3 reads TGTGCCAGCACCCGGGCAGAACAAGAGACCCAGTACTTC. Protein product: CASTRAEQETQYF. V and J are TRBV25-1 and TRBJ2-5; D gene ambiguous. Germline CDR1 reads MGHDK; CDR2 reads SYGVNS. This CDR3 spans 13 amino acids. Deletions cut 7 bases from V and 2 bases from J, with 11 bases between.

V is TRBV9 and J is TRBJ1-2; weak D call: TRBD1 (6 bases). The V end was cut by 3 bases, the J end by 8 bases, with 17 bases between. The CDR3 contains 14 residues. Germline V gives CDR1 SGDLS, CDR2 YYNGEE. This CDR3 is CASSAPGAKSGYTF. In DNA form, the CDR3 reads TGTGCCAGCAGCGCCCCGGGGGCGAAATCGGGCTACACCTTC.

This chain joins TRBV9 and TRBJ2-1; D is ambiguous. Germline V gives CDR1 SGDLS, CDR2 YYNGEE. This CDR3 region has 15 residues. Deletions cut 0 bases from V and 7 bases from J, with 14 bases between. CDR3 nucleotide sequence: TGTGCCAGCAGCGTAGATTCGAGCCGAACAAATGAGCAGTTCTTC. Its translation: CASSVDSSRTNEQFF.

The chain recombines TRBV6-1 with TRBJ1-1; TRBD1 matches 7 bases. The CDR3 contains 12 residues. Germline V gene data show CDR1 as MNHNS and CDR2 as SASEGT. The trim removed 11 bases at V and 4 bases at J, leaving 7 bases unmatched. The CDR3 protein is CASLQGSTEAFF. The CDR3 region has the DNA TGTGCCTCGCTACAGGGGTCCACTGAAGCTTTCTTT.

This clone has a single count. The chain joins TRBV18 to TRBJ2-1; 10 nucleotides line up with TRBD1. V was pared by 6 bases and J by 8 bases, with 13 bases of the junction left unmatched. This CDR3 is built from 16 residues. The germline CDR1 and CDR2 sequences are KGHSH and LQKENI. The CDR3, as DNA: TGTGCCAGCTCGAAGGGACAGGGGCGTTATATCGATGAGCAGTTCTTC. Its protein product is CASSKGQGRYIDEQFF.

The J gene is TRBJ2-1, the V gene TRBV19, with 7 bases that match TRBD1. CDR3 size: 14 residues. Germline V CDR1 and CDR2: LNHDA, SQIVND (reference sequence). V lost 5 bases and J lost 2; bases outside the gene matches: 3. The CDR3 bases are TGTGCCAGTAGTGACAGGGTCCCCTACAATGAGCAGTTCTTC. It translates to CASSDRVPYNEQFF.